The 13 T cell receptor beta chains below all came from one sample that was sequenced in a study of blood T cell repertoires in COVID-19. TCRdb's table, derived via immunoSEQ multiplex PCR, lists solely in-frame clones and lacks some. The table lists approximately 360,000 clones, roughly 80% of them singletons. The sequenced material came from PBMCs or T cells enriched from blood (not recorded which). These receptors came from a woman in her forties or fifties who had recovered from COVID-19.

V is TRBV7-2 and J is TRBJ2-7, with 14 bases identical to TRBD2. With 3 bases clipped from V and 2 bases from J, the junction kept 6 bases outside the gene matches. The CDR3 covers 17 residues. Germline lookup yields CDR1 SGHTA and CDR2 FQGNSA. The CDR3 sequence is CASSLGTSGSGAYEQYF. Written as DNA, the CDR3 is TGTGCCAGCAGCTTGGGGACTAGCGGGAGCGGGGCCTACGAGCAGTACTTC.

The chain has TRBV4-1 and TRBJ2-7, with D possibly matching TRBD2 (5 bases). The CDR3 has 14 amino acids. Germline lookup yields CDR1 MGHRA and CDR2 YSYEKL. Trimming pared 1 base from V and 2 bases from J, leaving 9 bases between. The CDR3 DNA reads as TGCGCCAGCAGCCAAGTCGGGCGGGCCTACGAGCAGTACTTC. Amino acids: CASSQVGRAYEQYF.

Remarks on this clone: Other DNA sequences in this specimen translate into the identical CDR3. J is TRBJ1-5 and V is TRBV7-2; weak D call: TRBD1 (5 bases). With 1 base removed from V and 4 bases from J, the gap between germline ends came to 11 bases. CDR3 size: 15 residues. CDR1 is SGHTA, CDR2 FQGNSA, per germline. Written as DNA, the CDR3 is TGTGCCAGCAGCTTAGAAGGCGGGGGTAATCAGCCCCAGCATTTT. It specifies CASSLEGGGNQPQHF.

This sequence joins TRBV18 and TRBJ1-1, with D unclear. V was trimmed by 4 bases and J by 6 bases, leaving 15 bases between them. CDR3 length: 14 amino acids. Germline assignment: CDR1 KGHSH and CDR2 LQKENI. The CDR3 protein is CASSQQRVEPEAFF. CDR3 sequence (DNA): TGTGCCAGCTCACAACAGAGGGTCGAACCTGAAGCTTTCTTT.

The chain combines TRBV6-2 or TRBV6-3 with TRBJ1-2; tentatively, D is TRBD1 (5 bases). Trimming stripped 5 bases from V and 4 bases from J, with 11 bases between. The CDR3 loop spans 13 amino acids. Germline V gives CDR1 MNHEY, CDR2 SVGEGT. CDR3 loop: CASSLTERYGYTF. The CDR3 DNA reads as TGTGCCAGCAGTCTGACAGAACGCTATGGCTACACCTTC.

The V call is TRBV6-2 or TRBV6-3, the J call TRBJ1-5; maybe TRBD1 (6 bases). This CDR3 has 16 residues. CDR1 and CDR2 (germline): MNHEY, SVGEGT. The V end was cut by 3 bases, the J end by 4 bases, with 16 bases between. CDR3 bases: TGTGCCAGCAGTTATGGGGGGGGGCCGTTTAATCAGCCCCAGCATTTT. Its protein product is CASSYGGGPFNQPQHF.

The chain uses TRBV5-6 and TRBJ1-1; D not resolved. V was shortened by 5 bases and J by 7 bases, with 12 bases between the two germline ends. This CDR3 contains 12 residues. Germline V gene lookup returns CDR1 SGHDT and CDR2 YYEEEE. CDR3 nucleotide sequence: TGTGCCAGCAGACTTCAACGGAGTGAAGCTTTCTTT. This sequence encodes CASRLQRSEAFF.

V usage is TRBV19 and J usage is TRBJ1-5; D is uncertain. Trimming took 7 bases from V and 6 from J, leaving 16 bases between them. CDR1 LNHDA and CDR2 SQIVND come from the germline V gene (reference sequence). This CDR3 is built from 14 residues. The CDR3 bases are TGTGCCAGTAACCAACCCAGTTTTGGTCAGCCCCAGCATTTT. Its protein is CASNQPSFGQPQHF.

The rearrangement links TRBV29-1 to TRBJ1-2; maybe TRBD1 (5 bases). This CDR3 region has 13 residues. V was clipped by 3 bases and J by 0 bases, with 8 bases between them. In germline, CDR1 is SQVTM, CDR2 ANQGSEA. This chain's CDR3 is CSVEQGANYGYTF. As DNA, the CDR3 is TGCAGCGTTGAGCAGGGCGCTAACTATGGCTACACCTTC.

The rearrangement joins TRBV6-6 to TRBJ1-2; 7 bases agree with TRBD1. The CDR3 is 16 residues long. The trim removed 5 bases at V and 0 bases at J, leaving 9 bases unmatched. The germline CDR1 and CDR2 sequences are MNHNY and SVGAGI (reference sequence). The CDR3 DNA is TGTGCCAGCAGTCAACCGACAGGGAGAGCTAACTATGGCTACACCTTC. Amino acid sequence: CASSQPTGRANYGYTF.

The rearrangement joins TRBV5-4 to TRBJ1-1, with TRBD1 matching over 8 bases. This CDR3 contains 15 residues. Germline CDR1 and CDR2: SGHNT and YYREEE (reference sequence). J gave up 4 bases and V 3 bases, and 8 bases lay outside the gene matches. For the CDR3, the DNA is TGTGCCAGCAGCTCGGATCGACAGGGGACCACTGAAGCTTTCTTT. Amino acids: CASSSDRQGTTEAFF.

The gene calls are TRBV30 and TRBJ1-2; the D is unclear. The V and J ends lost 3 bases and 2 bases respectively, with 13 bases between them. The CDR3 loop spans 14 amino acids. CDR1 is GTSNPN and CDR2 is SVGIG in the germline V gene (reference sequence). The CDR3 bases are TGTGCCTGGAGCTGGGTAGGGAGGAACTATGGCTACACCTTC. Translating gives CAWSWVGRNYGYTF.

The V call is TRBV11-2, the J call TRBJ1-1, with D unresolved. V dropped 6 bases and J dropped 1 base, with 15 bases sitting between them. Germline loops: CDR1 SGHAT, CDR2 FQNNGV. The CDR3 extends over 15 amino acids. The CDR3 sequence is CASRPLDNRNTEAFF. The CDR3, as DNA: TGTGCCAGCAGGCCCCTTGATAACAGGAACACTGAAGCTTTCTTT.